This entry lists 10 T cell receptor beta chains sequenced from one sample in a study of OX40 agonist ivuxolimab in advanced cancers. Clones were sequenced by immunoSEQ multiplex PCR, and TCRdb holds only the in-frame ones, with some missing. In the table there are 50,000 to 70,000 clones, around 84% of which are singletons. Here the sequenced sample was CD4+ or CD8+ T cells sorted from blood, taken in a trial of the OX40 agonist ivuxolimab. The source of these receptors is an adult with an advanced solid tumor such as melanoma, head and neck, liver or kidney cancer.

This rearrangement joins TRBV5-1 to TRBJ2-5, with TRBD1 matching over 7 bases. The CDR3 sequence is 15 residues long. V lost 0 bases and J lost 1; bases outside the gene matches: 3. CDR1 and CDR2 from the germline V gene are SGHRS and YFSETQ. CDR3 in DNA: TGCGCCAGCAGCTTGGACGGGACAGTCCAAGAGACCCAGTACTTC. Protein product: CASSLDGTVQETQYF.

The gene calls are TRBV5-6 and TRBJ2-3; 7 bases line up with TRBD1. The CDR3 runs to 15 residues. Germline V CDR1 and CDR2: SGHDT, YYEEEE. The V segment lost 9 bases and the J segment 2 bases; nucleotides outside the gene matches: 12. As DNA, the CDR3 is TGTGCCACAGGAGAAACAGGGGTACTCACAGATACGCAGTATTTT. Its protein is CATGETGVLTDTQYF. The full variable domain, its missing parts supplied by reference TRBV5-6 and TRBJ2-3, is DAGVTQSPTHLIKTRGQQVTLRCSPKSGHDTVSWYQQALGQGPQFIFQYYEEEERQRGNFPDRFSGHQFPNYSSELNVNALLLGDSALYLCATGETGVLTDTQYFGPGTRLTVL.

The chain recombines TRBV18 with TRBJ2-6; no definite D call. This CDR3 has 14 residues. Germline V CDR1 and CDR2: KGHSH, LQKENI. V dropped 3 bases and J dropped 2 bases, with 5 bases sitting between them. The CDR3 loop reads CASSPLAGANVLTF. The DNA of the CDR3 is TGTGCCAGCTCACCCCTAGCTGGGGCCAACGTCCTGACTTTC. The full variable domain, completed using reference TRBV18 and TRBJ2-6, is NAGVMQNPRHLVRRRGQEARLRCSPMKGHSHVYWYRQLPEEGLKFMVYLQKENIIDESGMPKERFSAEFPKEGPSILRIQQVVRGDSAAYFCASSPLAGANVLTFGAGSRLTVL.

The chain employs TRBV27 and TRBJ2-7, with unresolved D. Germline CDR1 reads MNHEY; CDR2 reads SMNVEV (reference sequence). Trimming took 3 bases from V and 3 from J, leaving 18 bases between them. The CDR3 consists of 16 residues. The CDR3 sequence: CASSLEGRSFSYEQYF. In nucleotides, the CDR3 is TGTGCCAGCAGTTTGGAAGGACGGAGCTTCAGCTACGAGCAGTACTTC.

This clone came up a few times. The chain recombines TRBV6-6 with TRBJ2-7; D is uncertain. The CDR3 is 14 residues long. CDR1 and CDR2 from the germline V gene are MNHNY and SVGAGI (reference sequence). Trimming took off 6 bases at V and 3 bases at J, with 15 bases between the two ends. The CDR3 nucleotides are TGTGCCAGCAGACCAGATCGTTTTAGCTACGAGCAGTACTTC. Its protein is CASRPDRFSYEQYF.

This rearrangement joins TRBV19 to TRBJ2-7, with D possibly being TRBD2 (6 bases). Germline lookup yields CDR1 LNHDA and CDR2 SQIVND (reference sequence). The CDR3 extends over 13 amino acids. V was clipped by 7 bases and J by 3 bases, with 13 bases between them. The CDR3 region has the DNA TGTGCCAGTAATGCCGGGGGTGACTACGAGCAGTACTTC. As protein: CASNAGGDYEQYF.

This rearrangement joins TRBV5-1 to TRBJ2-1; unclear D gene. This CDR3 has 14 amino acids. Germline V CDR1 and CDR2: SGHRS, YFSETQ. V was pared by 1 base and J by 5 bases, with 10 bases between. CDR3 residues: CASSLRMGHNEQFF. In DNA form, the CDR3 reads TGCGCCAGCAGCTTGCGGATGGGCCACAATGAGCAGTTCTTC.

This chain links TRBV19 with TRBJ1-2; D unclear. Germline CDR1 and CDR2: LNHDA and SQIVND (reference sequence). V was pared by 0 bases and J by 3 bases, with 11 bases between. This CDR3 spans 15 amino acids. Written as DNA, the CDR3 is TGTGCCAGTAGTATAGATCCGGGTATCTACTATGGCTACACCTTC. The encoded protein is CASSIDPGIYYGYTF.

The V call is TRBV5-4, the J call TRBJ2-6; a weak D match, TRBD1 (5 bases). Between the trimmed V and J ends, which lost 7 bases and 0 bases, there was a span of 11 bases. CDR1 and CDR2 from the germline V gene are SGHNT and YYREEE (reference sequence). This CDR3 contains 15 residues. The CDR3 protein is CASGLGDSGANVLTF. In DNA, the CDR3 is TGTGCCAGCGGCCTAGGGGACTCTGGGGCCAACGTCCTGACTTTC. Filled out from reference TRBV5-4 and TRBJ2-6, the complete variable domain reads ETGVTQSPTHLIKTRGQQVTLRCSSQSGHNTVSWYQQALGQGPQFIFQYYREEENGRGNFPPRFSGLQFPNYSSELNVNALELDDSALYLCASGLGDSGANVLTFGAGSRLTVL.

This clone was detected once. The genes are TRBV28 and TRBJ2-5, with 10 bases that match TRBD1. Germline V CDR1 and CDR2: MDHEN, SYDVKM. This CDR3 has 17 residues. The junction had 9 bases not matched to a gene; V was cut back by 3 bases and J by 2 bases. The CDR3 DNA reads TGTGCCAGCAGTTTGGTGGGACAGGGGTCGATACAAGAGACCCAGTACTTC. This gives the protein CASSLVGQGSIQETQYF.